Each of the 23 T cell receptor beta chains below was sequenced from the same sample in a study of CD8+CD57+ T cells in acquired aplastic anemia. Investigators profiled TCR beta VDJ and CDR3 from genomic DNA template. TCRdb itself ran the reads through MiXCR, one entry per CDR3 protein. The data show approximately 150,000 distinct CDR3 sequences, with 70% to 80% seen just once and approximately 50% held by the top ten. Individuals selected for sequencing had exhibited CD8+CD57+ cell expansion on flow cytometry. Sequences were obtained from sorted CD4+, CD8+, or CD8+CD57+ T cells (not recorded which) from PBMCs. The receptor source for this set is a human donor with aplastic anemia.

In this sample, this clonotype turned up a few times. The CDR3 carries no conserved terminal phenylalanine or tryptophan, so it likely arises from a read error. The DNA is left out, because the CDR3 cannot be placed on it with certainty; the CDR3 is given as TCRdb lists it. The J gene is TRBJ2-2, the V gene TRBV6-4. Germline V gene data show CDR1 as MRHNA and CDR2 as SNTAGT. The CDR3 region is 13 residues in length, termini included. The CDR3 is CASSDSNTGELVL.

CDR3 protein: CSAKDRPGRAEAFF. Written as DNA, the CDR3 is TGCAGTGCAAAAGACAGGCCCGGGAGGGCTGAAGCTTTCTTT. This rearrangement joins TRBV20-1 to TRBJ1-1, with D perhaps matching TRBD1 (6 bases). This CDR3 is built from 14 residues. V lost 6 bases and J lost 6, with 20 bases in between. Germline CDR1 is DFQATT and CDR2 is SNEGSKA (reference sequence).

The CDR3 DNA reads as TGCAGTGCTAACGACAGAATCCGCACAGATACGCAGTATTTT. Encoded protein: CSANDRIRTDTQYF. The chain employs TRBV20-1 and TRBJ2-3; tentatively, D is TRBD1 (5 bases). The CDR3 covers 14 residues. Deletions cut 4 bases from V and 1 base from J, with 12 bases between. Germline values: CDR1 DFQATT, CDR2 SNEGSKA (reference sequence).

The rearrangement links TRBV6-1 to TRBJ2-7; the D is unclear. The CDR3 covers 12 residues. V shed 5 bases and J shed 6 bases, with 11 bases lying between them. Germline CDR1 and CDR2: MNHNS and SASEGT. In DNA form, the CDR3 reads TGTGCCAGCAGTACCGACGGCGGCGAGCAGTACTTC. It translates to CASSTDGGEQYF.

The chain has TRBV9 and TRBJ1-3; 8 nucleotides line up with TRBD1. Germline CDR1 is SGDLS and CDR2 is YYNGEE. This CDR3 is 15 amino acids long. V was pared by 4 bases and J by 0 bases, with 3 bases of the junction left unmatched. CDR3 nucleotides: TGTGCCAGCAGCCCCGGGACAGGCTCTGGAAACACCATATATTTT. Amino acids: CASSPGTGSGNTIYF.

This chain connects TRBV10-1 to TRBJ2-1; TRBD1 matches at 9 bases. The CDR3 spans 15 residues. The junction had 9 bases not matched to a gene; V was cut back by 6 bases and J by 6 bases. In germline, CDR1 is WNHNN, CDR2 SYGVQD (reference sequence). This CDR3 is CASSQPGQGINEQFF. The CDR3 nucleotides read TGCGCCAGCAGCCAACCGGGACAGGGAATCAATGAGCAGTTCTTC.

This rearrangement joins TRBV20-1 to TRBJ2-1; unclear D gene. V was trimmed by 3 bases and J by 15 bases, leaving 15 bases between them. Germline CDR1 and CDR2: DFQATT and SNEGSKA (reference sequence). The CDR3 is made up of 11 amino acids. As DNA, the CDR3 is TGCAGTGCTAGTTCGGTCACCCGTCCGTTCTTC. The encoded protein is CSASSVTRPFF.

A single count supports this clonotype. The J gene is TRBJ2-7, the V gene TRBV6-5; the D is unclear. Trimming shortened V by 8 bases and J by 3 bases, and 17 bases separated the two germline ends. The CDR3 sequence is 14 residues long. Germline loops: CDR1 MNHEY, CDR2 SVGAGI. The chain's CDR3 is CASGPAYMDYEQYF. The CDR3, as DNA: TGTGCCAGCGGTCCGGCCTACATGGACTACGAGCAGTACTTC.

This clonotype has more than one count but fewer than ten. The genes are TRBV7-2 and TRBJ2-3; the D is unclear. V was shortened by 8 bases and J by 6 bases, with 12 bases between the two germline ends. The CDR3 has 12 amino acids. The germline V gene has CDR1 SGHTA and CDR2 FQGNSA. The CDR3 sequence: CASGVRPDTQYF. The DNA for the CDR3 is TGTGCCAGCGGAGTCCGGCCGGATACGCAGTATTTT.

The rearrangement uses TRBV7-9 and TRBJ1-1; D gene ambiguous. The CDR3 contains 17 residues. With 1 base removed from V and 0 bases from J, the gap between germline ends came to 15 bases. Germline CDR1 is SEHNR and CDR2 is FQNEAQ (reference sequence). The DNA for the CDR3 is TGTGCCAGCAGCTTAGATTGGCAACTGTCCATGAACACTGAAGCTTTCTTT. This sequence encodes CASSLDWQLSMNTEAFF.

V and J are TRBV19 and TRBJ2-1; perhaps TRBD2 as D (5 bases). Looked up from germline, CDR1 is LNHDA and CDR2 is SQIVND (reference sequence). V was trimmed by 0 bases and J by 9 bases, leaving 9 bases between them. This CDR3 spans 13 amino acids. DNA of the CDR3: TGTGCCAGTAGTATAGATCGTCGGGGTGAGCAGTTCTTC. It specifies CASSIDRRGEQFF.

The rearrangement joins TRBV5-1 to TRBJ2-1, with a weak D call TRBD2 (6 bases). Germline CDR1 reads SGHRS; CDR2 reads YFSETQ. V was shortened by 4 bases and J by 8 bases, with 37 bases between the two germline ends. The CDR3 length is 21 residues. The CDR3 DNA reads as TGCGCCAGCAGCCCTCAAGGGAGAGAAGGGACTTCCGCCCCAAGAACTTATGAGCAGTTCTTC. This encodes CASSPQGREGTSAPRTYEQFF.

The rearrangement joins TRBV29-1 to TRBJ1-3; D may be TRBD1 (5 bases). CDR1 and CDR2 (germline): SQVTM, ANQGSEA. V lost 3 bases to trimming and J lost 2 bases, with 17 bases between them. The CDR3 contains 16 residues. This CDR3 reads CSVDWDLWGPGNTIYF. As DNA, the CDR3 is TGCAGCGTTGATTGGGATCTGTGGGGCCCTGGAAACACCATATATTTT.

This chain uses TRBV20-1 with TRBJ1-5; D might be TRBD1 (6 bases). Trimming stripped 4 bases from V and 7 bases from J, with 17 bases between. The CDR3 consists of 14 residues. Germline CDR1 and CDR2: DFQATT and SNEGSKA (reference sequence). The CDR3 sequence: CSATMWGPGQPQHF. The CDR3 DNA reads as TGCAGTGCTACCATGTGGGGGCCGGGACAGCCCCAGCATTTT.

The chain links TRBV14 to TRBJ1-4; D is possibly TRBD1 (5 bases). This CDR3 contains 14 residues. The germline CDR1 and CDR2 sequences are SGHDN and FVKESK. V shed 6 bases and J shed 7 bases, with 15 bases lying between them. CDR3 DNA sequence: TGTGCCAGCAGTGACTGGGGCCCGAGTGAAAAACTGTTTTTT. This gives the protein CASSDWGPSEKLFF.

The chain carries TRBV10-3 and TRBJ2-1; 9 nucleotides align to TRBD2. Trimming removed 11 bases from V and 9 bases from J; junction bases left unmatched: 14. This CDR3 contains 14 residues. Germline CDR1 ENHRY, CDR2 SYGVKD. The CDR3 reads CASSTGTSLPEQFF. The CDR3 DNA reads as TGTGCCTCCTCGACCGGGACTAGCTTGCCTGAGCAGTTCTTC.

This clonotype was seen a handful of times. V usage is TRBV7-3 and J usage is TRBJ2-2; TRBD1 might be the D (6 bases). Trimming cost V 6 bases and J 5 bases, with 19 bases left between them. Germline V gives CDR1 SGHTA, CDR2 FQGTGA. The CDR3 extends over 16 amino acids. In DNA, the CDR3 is TGTGCCAGCAGATTCACCCAGGGCAGGGGTACCGGGGAGCTGTTTTTT. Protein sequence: CASRFTQGRGTGELFF.

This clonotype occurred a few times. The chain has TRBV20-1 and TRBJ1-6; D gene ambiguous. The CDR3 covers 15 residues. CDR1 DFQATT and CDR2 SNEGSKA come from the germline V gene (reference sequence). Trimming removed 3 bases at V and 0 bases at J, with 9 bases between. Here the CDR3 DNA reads TGCAGTGCTAGGGACGGCAGCTCCTATAATTCACCCCTCCACTTT. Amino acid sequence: CSARDGSSYNSPLHF.

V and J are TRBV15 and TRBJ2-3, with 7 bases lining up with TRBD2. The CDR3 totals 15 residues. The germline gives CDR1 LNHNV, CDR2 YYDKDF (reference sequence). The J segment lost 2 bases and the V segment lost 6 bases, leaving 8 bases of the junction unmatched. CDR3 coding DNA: TGTGCCACCAGGAAGCGGGGCCCTTTCACAGATACGCAGTATTTT. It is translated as CATRKRGPFTDTQYF.

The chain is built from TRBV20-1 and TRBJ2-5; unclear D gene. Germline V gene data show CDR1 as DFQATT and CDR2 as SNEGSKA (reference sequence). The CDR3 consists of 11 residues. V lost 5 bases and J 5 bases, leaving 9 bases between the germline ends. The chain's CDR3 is CSARNRETQYF. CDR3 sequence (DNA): TGCAGTGCTCGGAACCGGGAGACCCAGTACTTC.

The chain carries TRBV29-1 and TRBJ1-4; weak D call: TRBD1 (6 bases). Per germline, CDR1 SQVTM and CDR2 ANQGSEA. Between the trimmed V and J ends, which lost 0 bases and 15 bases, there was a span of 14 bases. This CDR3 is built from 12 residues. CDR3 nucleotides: TGCAGCGTTGAAGAATCCGAGGGGGAGGTGTTTTTT. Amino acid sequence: CSVEESEGEVFF.

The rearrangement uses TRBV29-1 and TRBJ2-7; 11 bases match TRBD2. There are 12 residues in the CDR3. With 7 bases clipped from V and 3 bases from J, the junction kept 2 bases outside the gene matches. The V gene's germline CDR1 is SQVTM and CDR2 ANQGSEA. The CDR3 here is CSATSGSYEQYF. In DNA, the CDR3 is TGCAGCGCCACTAGCGGGAGCTACGAGCAGTACTTC.

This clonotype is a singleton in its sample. The CDR3 reads CASSDAGENIQYF. CDR3 nucleotides: TGTGCCAGCAGCGACGCCGGAGAAAACATTCAGTACTTC. J is TRBJ2-4 and V is TRBV7-8; D call uncertain. Trimming removed 5 bases from V and 5 bases from J, with 10 bases in between. The germline CDR1 and CDR2 sequences are SGHVS and FQNEAQ. The CDR3 runs to 13 residues.